This T cell receptor (beta chain) derives from a study of control samples from healthy donors and cancer patients. Using immunoSEQ multiplex PCR, the repertoire was profiled, and TCRdb retains in-frame clones only, with some absent. The repertoire holds around 110,000 clones, with 93% as singletons. The CDR3 covers 12 residues. Germline assignment: CDR1 MNHNY and CDR2 SVGAGI (reference sequence). Between the trimmed V and J ends, which lost 5 bases and 1 base, there was a span of 5 bases. This TCR came from a man aged 30 to 45 in good health. Sequenced: blood. This chain uses TRBV6-6 with TRBJ1-1, with D uncertain. The CDR3, as DNA: TGTGCCAGCAGTGGAAAGAACACTGAAGCTTTCTTT. As protein: CASSGKNTEAFF.